These T cell receptor beta chains were read from a single sample in a study of blood T cells in healthy people across ages. TCRdb used MiXCR to reprocess the 5' RACE reads, holding one entry per CDR3 protein. The table records under 2 million distinct CDR3 sequences, roughly 32% of them present only once. Material for sequencing was blood. The receptors here all came from a woman in her 30s in good health. Each CDR3 is given with its conserved first and last residue. The D gene is left open where the match is weak. Expanded clones get a size class; other rows say once, few or many, or leave the size out.

J	D	size	V	DNA	CDR3
TRBJ1-2	-	-	TRBV3-1	TGTGCCAGCAGCCCTGGGGCCCGGGGGCAGGGCTACACCTTC	CASSPGARGQGYTF
TRBJ1-2	-	-	TRBV7-9	TGTGCCAGCAGCTTTATCACCCTGGGTGACTATGGCTACACCTTC	CASSFITLGDYGYTF
TRBJ2-1	TRBD2	few	TRBV5-1	TGCGCCAGCAGCTTCACTAGCGGCGCGATCAATGAGCAGTTCTTC	CASSFTSGAINEQFF
TRBJ2-7	-	many	TRBV18	TGTGCCAGCTCACCGGACAGATACGAGCAGTACTTC	CASSPDRYEQYF
TRBJ1-1	TRBD1	-	TRBV4-2	TGTGCCAGCGACCCGGGACAGGGGGCGAAAACTGAAGCTTTCTTT	CASDPGQGAKTEAFF
TRBJ2-1	TRBD2	-	TRBV6-2/TRBV6-3	TGTGCCGGCGACCGCGGACTAGAAAATGAGCAGTTCTTC	CAGDRGLENEQFF
TRBJ2-7	TRBD1	-	TRBV15	TGTGCCACCAGCAGAGATTCGGGACAGGGTTTTCGGTTTAGATTCCACGAGCAGTACTTC	CATSRDSGQGFRFRFHEQYF
TRBJ2-5	TRBD1	many	TRBV7-3	TGTGCCAGCTCGCTGACAGGGGGCCAAGAGACCCAGTACTTC	CASSLTGGQETQYF
TRBJ1-1	-	few	TRBV7-9	TGTGCCAGCAGCCCAGGTCAGGGAATGCACACTGAAGCTTTCTTT	CASSPGQGMHTEAFF
TRBJ2-1	-	-	TRBV2	TGTGCCAGCAGTCAAGGCGGCGGGACAGTCGCCTACAATGAGCAGTTCTTC	CASSQGGGTVAYNEQFF
TRBJ2-1	-	-	TRBV20-1	TGCAGTGCTAACCGGGGGGAGCAGTTCTTC	CSANRGEQFF
TRBJ1-1	-	few	TRBV9	TGTGCCAGCAGCGTAGAAATCACCCAAGGAGAAGCTTTCTTT	CASSVEITQGEAFF
TRBJ2-2	-	-	TRBV7-9	TGTGCCAGCAGCAACCATGGGACCGGGGAGCTGTTTTTT	CASSNHGTGELFF
TRBJ1-2	-	-	TRBV3-1	TGTGCCAGCAGCCAACGGGGGCAGGGGGGCTACACCTTC	CASSQRGQGGYTF
TRBJ2-1	-	few	TRBV7-9	TGTGCCAGCAGCCGGGACTCCGAGCAGTTCTTC	CASSRDSEQFF
TRBJ2-1	-	-	TRBV18	TGTGCCAGCTCACCACTACCGGGGAGTGAGCAGTTCTTC	CASSPLPGSEQFF
TRBJ1-6	-	-	TRBV2	TGTGCCAGCAGTGATACGGGCAGATCTTCTAATTCACCCCTCCACTTT	CASSDTGRSSNSPLHF
TRBJ1-1	-	-	TRBV20-1	TGCAGTGCGGCGAGGACAGTTACCACTGAAGCTTTCTTT	CSAARTVTTEAFF
TRBJ2-2	TRBD1	few	TRBV10-3	TGTGCCATCAAGGGACAGGGGTTGACCGGGGAGCTGTTTTTT	CAIKGQGLTGELFF
TRBJ2-1	-	-	TRBV2	TGTGCCTCCAGGGGGGGCGATGAGCAGTTCTTC	CASRGGDEQFF
TRBJ2-1	-	-	TRBV28	TGTGCCAGCAGTCCTGACAGCGTCCGTAGATCTGAGCAGTTCTTC	CASSPDSVRRSEQFF
TRBJ2-5	-	many	TRBV4-1	TGCGCCAGCAGCCAGGGACCCTCGGGAGAGACCCAGTACTTC	CASSQGPSGETQYF
TRBJ2-7	TRBD1	once	TRBV27	TGTGCCAGCAGTTATTATATCGGGGACAGCTCCTACGAGCAGTACTTC	CASSYYIGDSSYEQYF
TRBJ2-7	TRBD1	few	TRBV7-9	TGTGCCAGCAGCACCGCAACCGGGACAGGGGCCTACGAGCAGTACTTC	CASSTATGTGAYEQYF
TRBJ1-6	-	-	TRBV20-1	TGCAGTGCTAGTACAGCCCAGGAGATCCAAAGCTCCTATAATTCACCCCTCCACTTT	CSASTAQEIQSSYNSPLHF